The clone carrying this T cell receptor (beta chain) was observed once. Measured with immunoSEQ multiplex PCR; TCRdb has only the in-frame clones, and not every one. The table lists tens of thousands of clones, 90% to 95% of them singletons. These data originate in a study of technical replicates of blood from four donors. The CDR3 covers 14 residues. Trimming took 5 bases from V and 7 from J, leaving 19 bases between them. Germline CDR1 and CDR2: SGDLS and YYNGEE. Sequencing was performed on T cells isolated from PBMCs. The chain recombines TRBV9 with TRBJ2-7; D is undetermined. The TCR comes from a human donor in good health. Some clones in this sample may be carry-over from other donors' samples. In nucleotides, the CDR3 is TGTGCCAGCAGTCCACACCTCAGTTTCATTGAGCAGTACTTC. Amino acid sequence: CASSPHLSFIEQYF.